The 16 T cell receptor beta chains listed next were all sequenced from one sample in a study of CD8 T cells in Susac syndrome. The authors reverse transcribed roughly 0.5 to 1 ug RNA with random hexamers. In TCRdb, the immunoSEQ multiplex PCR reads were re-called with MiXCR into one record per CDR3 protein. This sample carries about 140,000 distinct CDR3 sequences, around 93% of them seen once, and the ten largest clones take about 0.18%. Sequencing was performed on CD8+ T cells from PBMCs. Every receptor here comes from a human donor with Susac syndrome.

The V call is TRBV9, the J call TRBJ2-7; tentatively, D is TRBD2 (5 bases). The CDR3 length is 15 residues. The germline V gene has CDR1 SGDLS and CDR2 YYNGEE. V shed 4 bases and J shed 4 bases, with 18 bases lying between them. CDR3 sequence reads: CASSPRTGSWYEQYF. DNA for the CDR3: TGTGCCAGCAGCCCCAGGACGGGGAGCTGGTACGAGCAGTACTTC.

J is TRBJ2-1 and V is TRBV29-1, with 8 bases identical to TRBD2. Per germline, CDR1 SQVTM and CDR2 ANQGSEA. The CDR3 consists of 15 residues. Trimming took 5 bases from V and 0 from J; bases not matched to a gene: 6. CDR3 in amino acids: CSVTKAGDSYNEQFF. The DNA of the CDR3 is TGCAGCGTTACTAAAGCGGGAGACTCCTACAATGAGCAGTTCTTC.

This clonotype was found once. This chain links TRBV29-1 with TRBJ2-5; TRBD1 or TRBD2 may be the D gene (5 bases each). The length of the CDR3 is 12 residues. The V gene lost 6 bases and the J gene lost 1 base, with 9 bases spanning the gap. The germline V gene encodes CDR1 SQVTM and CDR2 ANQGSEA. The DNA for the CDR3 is TGCAGCGTGGGGACCGCCCAAGAGACCCAGTACTTC. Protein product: CSVGTAQETQYF.

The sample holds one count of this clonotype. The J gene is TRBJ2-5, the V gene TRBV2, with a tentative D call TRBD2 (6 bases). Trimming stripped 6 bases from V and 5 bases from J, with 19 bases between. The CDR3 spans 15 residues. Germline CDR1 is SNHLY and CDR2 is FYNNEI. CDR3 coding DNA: TGTGCCAGCAGGGCCGGCGCTAGCGCAGTGGAGACCCAGTACTTC. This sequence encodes CASRAGASAVETQYF. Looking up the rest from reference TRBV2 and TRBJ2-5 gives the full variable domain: EPEVTQTPSHQVTQMGQEVILRCVPISNHLYFYWYRQILGQKVEFLVSFYNNEISEKSEIFDDQFSVERPDGSNFTLKIRSTKLEDSAMYFCASRAGASAVETQYFGPGTRLLVL.

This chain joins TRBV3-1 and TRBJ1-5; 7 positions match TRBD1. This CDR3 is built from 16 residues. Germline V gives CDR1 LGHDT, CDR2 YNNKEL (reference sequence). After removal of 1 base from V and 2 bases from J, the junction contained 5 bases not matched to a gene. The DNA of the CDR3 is TGTGCCAGCAGCCAAGGGCAAGGGGGCCGCAATCAGCCCCAGCATTTT. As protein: CASSQGQGGRNQPQHF.

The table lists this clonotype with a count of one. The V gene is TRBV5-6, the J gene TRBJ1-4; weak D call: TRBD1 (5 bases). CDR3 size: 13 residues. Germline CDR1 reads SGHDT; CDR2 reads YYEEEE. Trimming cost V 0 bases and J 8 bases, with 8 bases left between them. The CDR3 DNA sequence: TGTGCCAGCAGCTTGGGGGGGTCAGAAAAACTGTTTTTT. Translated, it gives CASSLGGSEKLFF. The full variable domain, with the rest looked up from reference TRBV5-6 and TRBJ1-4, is DAGVTQSPTHLIKTRGQQVTLRCSPKSGHDTVSWYQQALGQGPQFIFQYYEEEERQRGNFPDRFSGHQFPNYSSELNVNALLLGDSALYLCASSLGGSEKLFFGSGTQLSVL.

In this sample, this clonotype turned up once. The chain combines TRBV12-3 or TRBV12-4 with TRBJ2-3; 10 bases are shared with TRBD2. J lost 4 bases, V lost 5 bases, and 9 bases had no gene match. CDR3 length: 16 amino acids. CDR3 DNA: TGTGCCAGCAGTCCCCCCGGGACTAGCGTACCAGATACGCAGTATTTT. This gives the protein CASSPPGTSVPDTQYF.

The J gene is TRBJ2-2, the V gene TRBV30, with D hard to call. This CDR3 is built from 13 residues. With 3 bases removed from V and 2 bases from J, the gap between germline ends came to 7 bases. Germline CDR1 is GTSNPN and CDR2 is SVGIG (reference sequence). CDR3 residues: CAWSMVNTGELFF. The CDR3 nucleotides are TGTGCCTGGAGCATGGTTAACACCGGGGAGCTGTTTTTT.

CDR3 in amino acids: CASSLSSGAYNEQFF. The DNA for the CDR3 is TGTGCCAGCAGTTTATCTAGCGGGGCCTACAATGAGCAGTTCTTC. The rearrangement joins TRBV28 to TRBJ2-1, with 9 bases matching TRBD2. The germline CDR1 and CDR2 sequences are MDHEN and SYDVKM. The V and J ends lost 1 base and 2 bases, in that order; junction bases with no gene match: 0. CDR3 length: 15 amino acids. Full variable domain (outside the CDR3, taken from reference TRBV28 and TRBJ2-1): DVKVTQSSRYLVKRTGEKVFLECVQDMDHENMFWYRQDPGLGLRLIYFSYDVKMKEKGDIPEGYSVSREKKERFSLILESASTNQTSMYLCASSLSSGAYNEQFFGPGTRLTVL.

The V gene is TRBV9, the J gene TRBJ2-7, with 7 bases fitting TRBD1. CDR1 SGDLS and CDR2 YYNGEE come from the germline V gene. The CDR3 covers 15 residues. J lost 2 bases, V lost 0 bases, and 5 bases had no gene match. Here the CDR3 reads CASSVGGTETYEQYF. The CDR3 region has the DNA TGTGCCAGCAGCGTAGGAGGGACAGAGACCTACGAGCAGTACTTC.

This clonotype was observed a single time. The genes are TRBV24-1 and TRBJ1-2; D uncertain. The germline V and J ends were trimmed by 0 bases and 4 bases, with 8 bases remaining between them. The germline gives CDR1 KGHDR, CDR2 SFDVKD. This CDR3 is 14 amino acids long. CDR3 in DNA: TGTGCCACCAGTGATTTGAGTGATTCCTATGGCTACACCTTC. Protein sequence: CATSDLSDSYGYTF.

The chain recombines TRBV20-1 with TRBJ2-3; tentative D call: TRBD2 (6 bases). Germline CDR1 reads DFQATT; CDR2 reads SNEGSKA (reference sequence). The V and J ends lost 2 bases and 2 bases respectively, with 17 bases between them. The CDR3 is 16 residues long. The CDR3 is CSARPPGVADTDTQYF. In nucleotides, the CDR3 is TGCAGTGCTAGACCCCCGGGAGTAGCAGACACAGATACGCAGTATTTT.

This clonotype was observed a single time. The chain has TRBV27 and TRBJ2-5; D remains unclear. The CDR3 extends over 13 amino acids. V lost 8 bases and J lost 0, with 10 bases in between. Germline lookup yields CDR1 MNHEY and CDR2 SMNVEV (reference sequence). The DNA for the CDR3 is TGTGCCAGCGGTGGGCTATACCAAGAGACCCAGTACTTC. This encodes CASGGLYQETQYF.

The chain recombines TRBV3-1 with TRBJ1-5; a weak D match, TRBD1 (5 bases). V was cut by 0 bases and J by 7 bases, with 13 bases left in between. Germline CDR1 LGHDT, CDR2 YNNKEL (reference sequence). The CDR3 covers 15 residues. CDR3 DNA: TGTGCCAGCAGCCAAGATCTTGGGGGAGGACAGCCCCAGCATTTT. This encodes CASSQDLGGGQPQHF.

CDR3 sequence reads: CSVADLLAAGYEQYF. In DNA form, the CDR3 reads TGCAGCGTTGCCGATTTGTTAGCGGCGGGCTACGAGCAGTACTTC. The chain recombines TRBV29-1 with TRBJ2-7; D perhaps matches TRBD2 (6 bases). This CDR3 comprises 15 residues. V was cut by 4 bases and J by 3 bases, with 19 bases left in between. Germline assignment: CDR1 SQVTM and CDR2 ANQGSEA.

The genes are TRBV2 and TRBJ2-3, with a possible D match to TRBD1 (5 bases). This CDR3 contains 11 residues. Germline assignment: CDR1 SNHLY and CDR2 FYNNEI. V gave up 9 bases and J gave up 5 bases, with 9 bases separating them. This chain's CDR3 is CARQVEDTQYF. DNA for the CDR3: TGTGCCAGACAGGTGGAAGATACGCAGTATTTT.